This TCR beta chain was identified in a study of cytotoxic CD8 clonotypes in ibrutinib-treated CLL. Clones were read by immunoSEQ multiplex PCR, and TCRdb kept only the in-frame ones, dropping some. The sample has around 300,000 clones, about 77% seen once; the top ten hold 6.5% to 8%. About this clone: Antigen: not known.

Study results and limitations: The study found baseline clonality above age-matched healthy donors, tracking circulating CD8+ T-cell counts.

Per germline, CDR1 GTSNPN and CDR2 SVGIG (reference sequence). The CDR3 runs to 13 residues. Trimming shortened V by 0 bases and J by 7 bases, and 9 bases separated the two germline ends. The sequence derives from a human donor with chronic lymphocytic leukemia. The chain has TRBV30 and TRBJ2-2; D gene uncertain. The sequencing used PBMCs, collected before ibrutinib treatment. Here the CDR3 DNA reads TGTGCCTGGAGTGTACGGACCTACGGGGAGCTGTTTTTT. Amino acid sequence: CAWSVRTYGELFF.